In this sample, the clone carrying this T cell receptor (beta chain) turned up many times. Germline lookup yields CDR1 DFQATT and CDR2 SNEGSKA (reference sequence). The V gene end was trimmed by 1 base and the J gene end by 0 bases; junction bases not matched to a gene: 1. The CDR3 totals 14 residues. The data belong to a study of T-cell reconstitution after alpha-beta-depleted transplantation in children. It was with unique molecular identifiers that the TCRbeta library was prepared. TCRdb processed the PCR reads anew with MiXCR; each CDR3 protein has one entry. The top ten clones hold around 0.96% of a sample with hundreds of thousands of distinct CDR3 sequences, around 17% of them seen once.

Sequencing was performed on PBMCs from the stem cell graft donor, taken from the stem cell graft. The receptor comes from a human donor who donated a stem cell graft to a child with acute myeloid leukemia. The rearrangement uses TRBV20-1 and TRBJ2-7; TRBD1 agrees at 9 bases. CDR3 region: CSARGDRDSYEQYV. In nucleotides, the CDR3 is TGCAGTGCTAGAGGGGACAGGGACTCCTACGAGCAGTACGTC.